This T cell receptor (beta chain) was sequenced during a study of cytomegalovirus exposure and HLA in healthy donors. The germline CDR1 and CDR2 sequences are MNHEY and SVGAGI. The CDR3 totals 14 residues. V lost 8 bases to trimming and J lost 10 bases; unmatched junction nucleotides: 16. The PCR ran on 60 Vbeta and 13 Jbeta primers. TCRdb keeps only in-frame clones here, not all; method: immunoSEQ multiplex PCR. The sample has under 90,000 clones; the top ten hold roughly an eighth. Findings and limits, study-wide: In a later analysis, most CMV-associated TCR beta chains appeared HLA-restricted.

As to this clone: What it binds is not known.

The sequence was collected from a man between 45 and 60 years old in good health and CMV-seropositive. Material for sequencing was PBMCs. This chain links TRBV6-5 with TRBJ2-5; TRBD2 agrees at 7 bases. This CDR3 is CASGRSGLNGGQYF. CDR3 nucleotides: TGTGCCAGCGGTCGTAGCGGGCTCAATGGTGGCCAGTACTTC.